The 17 T cell receptor beta chains below were found in one sample sequenced in a study of T cells in Graves' hyperthyroidism and ophthalmopathy. TCR beta CDR3 regions were amplified from RNA transcripts. First-round RT-PCR of the TCR CDR3 relied on the HTBI primer set. TCRdb re-analysed the multiplex PCR reads in MiXCR, keeping a single row per CDR3 protein. The top ten hold 7.5% to 9.5% of the sample, which has hundreds of thousands of distinct CDR3 sequences, around 38% seen once. Sequencing input: blood. These receptors all stem from a man between 18 and 29 years old with Graves' hyperthyroidism.

Only a few counts were recorded for this clonotype. This chain links TRBV15 with TRBJ1-5; 10 nucleotides agree with TRBD1. V dropped 3 bases and J dropped 0; count of bases not matched to a gene: 8. Germline CDR1 reads LNHNV; CDR2 reads YYDKDF (reference sequence). There are 18 residues in the CDR3. Written as DNA, the CDR3 is TGTGCCACCAGCAGGGCAGCCGGGACAGGGGATAGCAATCAGCCCCAGCATTTT. Amino acids: CATSRAAGTGDSNQPQHF.

Notes on this clonotype: A read error may be the cause here, since a much bigger clone is one base away. This chain links TRBV14 with TRBJ2-7, with D unresolved. The V end was cut by 0 bases, the J end by 2 bases, with 8 bases between. This CDR3 contains 14 residues. Germline values: CDR1 SGHDN, CDR2 FVKESK. CDR3 coding DNA: TGTGCCAGCAGCCAAGAGGAGACGGCCTACGAGCAGTACTTC. Protein: CASSQEETAYEQYF.

This sequence joins TRBV19 and TRBJ1-1, with a possible D match to TRBD1 (5 bases). The CDR3 length is 15 residues. The germline CDR1 and CDR2 sequences are LNHDA and SQIVND (reference sequence). V was clipped by 1 base and J by 4 bases, with 13 bases between them. CDR3 in DNA: TGTGCCAGTAGTATAGTGGAGGCAGGGCTCACTGAAGCTTTCTTT. Translation gives CASSIVEAGLTEAFF.

The gene calls are TRBV7-2 and TRBJ2-5; 10 bases are shared with TRBD2. Trimming took 6 bases from V and 1 from J; bases not matched to a gene: 5. CDR3 length: 15 amino acids. Germline V lookup: CDR1 SGHTA, CDR2 FQGNSA. Written as DNA, the CDR3 is TGTGCCAGCAGTTATCTAGCGGGGGTCCAAGAGACCCAGTACTTC. It codes for CASSYLAGVQETQYF.

This clonotype occurred many times. The chain employs TRBV2 and TRBJ1-1; 8 nucleotides line up with TRBD1. V gave up 1 base and J gave up 0 bases; unmatched junction bases: 1. Germline CDR1 and CDR2: SNHLY and FYNNEI. The CDR3 contains 15 residues. CDR3 nucleotide sequence: TGTGCCAGCAGTGAAGGACAGGGGATGAACACTGAAGCTTTCTTT. Translated: CASSEGQGMNTEAFF.

V gene TRBV10-3 combines with J gene TRBJ1-1; D unclear. Germline V lookup: CDR1 ENHRY, CDR2 SYGVKD. The CDR3 has 12 amino acids. V dropped 4 bases and J dropped 7 bases, with 10 bases sitting between them. The CDR3 protein is CAISGSGFEAFF. The CDR3 DNA sequence: TGTGCCATCAGTGGTTCGGGATTTGAAGCTTTCTTT.

The CDR3 region is CASSLGRDEQFF. In DNA form, the CDR3 reads TGTGCCAGCAGCTTAGGGCGGGATGAGCAGTTCTTC. V and J are TRBV7-8 and TRBJ2-1; a weak D match, TRBD2 (5 bases). Germline V gene data show CDR1 as SGHVS and CDR2 as FQNEAQ. The CDR3 runs 12 residues. V was cut by 1 base and J by 8 bases, with 6 bases left in between. Full variable domain (rest looked up from reference TRBV7-8 and TRBJ2-1): GAGVSQSPRYKVAKRGQDVALRCDPISGHVSLFWYQQALGQGPEFLTYFQNEAQLDKSGLPSDRFFAERPEGSVSTLKIQRTQQEDSAVYLCASSLGRDEQFFGPGTRLTVL.

The rearrangement uses TRBV20-1 and TRBJ1-5; D not resolved. Trimming pared 3 bases from V and 11 bases from J, leaving 11 bases between. This CDR3 is built from 11 residues. The germline CDR1 and CDR2 sequences are DFQATT and SNEGSKA (reference sequence). CDR3 sequence reads: CSARKGKTQHF. DNA of the CDR3: TGCAGTGCTAGGAAGGGAAAGACCCAGCATTTT.

This chain links TRBV10-3 with TRBJ1-4, with a possible D match to TRBD1 (5 bases). Germline lookup yields CDR1 ENHRY and CDR2 SYGVKD. V gave up 0 bases and J gave up 10 bases, with 18 bases separating them. The CDR3 covers 16 residues. The CDR3 sequence: CAISESTSGGDGKLFF. Written as DNA, the CDR3 is TGTGCCATCAGTGAGTCGACTAGCGGGGGGGACGGAAAACTGTTTTTT.

The genes are TRBV29-1 and TRBJ2-7; 11 bases align to TRBD2. Germline assignment: CDR1 SQVTM and CDR2 ANQGSEA. The CDR3 runs to 14 residues. V shed 4 bases and J 3 bases; nucleotides not matched to a gene: 5. The CDR3 region is CSVAGLAANYEQYF. As DNA, the CDR3 is TGCAGCGTTGCGGGACTAGCGGCAAACTACGAGCAGTACTTC.

Regarding this clonotype: This may stem from a read error, because a much larger clone lies one nucleotide away. The conserved phenylalanine or tryptophan is not found at the CDR3 terminus, so this likely reflects a read error. The V gene is TRBV20-1, the J gene TRBJ1-1; no reliable D call. The ends were cut back, 2 bases at V and 3 bases at J, with 16 bases in the middle. Germline loops: CDR1 DFQATT, CDR2 SNEGSKA (reference sequence). This CDR3 region has 15 residues. Written as DNA, the CDR3 is TGCAGTGCTAGACCCCCCGGGAAGGATTACACTGAAGCTTTCATT. This gives the protein CSARPPGKDYTEAFI.

The J gene is TRBJ2-7, the V gene TRBV10-3, with 8 bases fitting TRBD1. The V segment lost 6 bases and the J segment 5 bases; nucleotides outside the gene matches: 12. Germline V gene sequence: CDR1 ENHRY, CDR2 SYGVKD. The CDR3 is made up of 15 amino acids. CDR3 in amino acids: CAISVGTGPVDEQYF. CDR3 DNA sequence: TGTGCCATCAGCGTCGGGACAGGACCTGTGGACGAGCAGTACTTC.

The chain has TRBV2 and TRBJ2-7, with a possible D match to TRBD1 (5 bases). The germline CDR1 and CDR2 sequences are SNHLY and FYNNEI. V was cut by 6 bases and J by 0 bases, with 18 bases left in between. The length of the CDR3 is 16 residues. The CDR3 sequence: CASSFDSPDVSYEQYF. The CDR3 DNA follows: TGTGCCAGCAGCTTCGACAGTCCCGATGTCTCCTACGAGCAGTACTTC.

The rearrangement links TRBV7-9 to TRBJ1-3; 8 bases map to TRBD1. The CDR3 runs 14 residues. The V gene end was trimmed by 6 bases and the J gene end by 7 bases; junction bases not matched to a gene: 8. Germline V gene sequence: CDR1 SEHNR, CDR2 FQNEAQ (reference sequence). CDR3 coding DNA: TGTGCCAGCAGTCTACGGACAGGGTGGAACACCATATATTTT. It yields the protein CASSLRTGWNTIYF.

This clonotype occurred a few times. The junction does not match germline at one end; this may be a read error. The CDR3 protein is CASSYLGPGELFF. CDR3 coding DNA: TGTGCCAGCAGTTACCTGGGGCCCGGGGAGCTGTTTTTT. The genes are TRBV10-3 and TRBJ2-2, with D tentatively TRBD1 (5 bases). Germline loops: CDR1 ENHRY, CDR2 SYGVKD. The CDR3 is 13 residues long.

This clonotype was detected a few times. The CDR3 DNA reads as TGTGCCAGCAGGCGCGACAGGGGGGACACTGAAGCTTTCTTT. It translates to CASRRDRGDTEAFF. The chain joins TRBV5-5 to TRBJ1-1, with 9 bases that match TRBD1. J lost 3 bases, V lost 5 bases, and 5 bases had no gene match. This CDR3 region has 14 residues. From germline, CDR1 is SGHKS and CDR2 YYEKEE (reference sequence).

The sample holds many counts of this clonotype. The chain combines TRBV20-1 with TRBJ1-2; 8 bases match TRBD1. CDR3 length: 13 residues. Trimming cost V 5 bases and J 2 bases; bases outside gene matches: 4. CDR1 DFQATT and CDR2 SNEGSKA come from the germline V gene (reference sequence). CDR3 residues: CSAPGQGNYGYTF. The CDR3, as DNA: TGCAGTGCTCCCGGACAGGGCAACTATGGCTACACCTTC.